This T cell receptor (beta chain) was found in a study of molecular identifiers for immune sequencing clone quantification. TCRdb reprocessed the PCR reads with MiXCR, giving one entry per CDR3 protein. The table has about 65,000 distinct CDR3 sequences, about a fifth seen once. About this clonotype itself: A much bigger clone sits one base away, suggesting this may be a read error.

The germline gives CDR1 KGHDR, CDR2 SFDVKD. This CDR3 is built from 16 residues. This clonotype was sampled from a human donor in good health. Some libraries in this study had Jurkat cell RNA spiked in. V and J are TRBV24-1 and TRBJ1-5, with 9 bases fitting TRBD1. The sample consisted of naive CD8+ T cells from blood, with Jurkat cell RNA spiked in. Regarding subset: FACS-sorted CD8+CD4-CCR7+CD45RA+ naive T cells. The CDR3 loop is CATSDTGQGRLQPRHF. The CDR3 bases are TGTGCCACCAGTGACACCGGACAGGGGAGGTTGCAGCCCCGGCATTTT.